These T cell receptor beta chains were read from a single sample in a study of T cell responses to AZD1222 COVID-19 vaccine. Some clones are missing from TCRdb's copy, which holds only in-frame ones; the method was immunoSEQ multiplex PCR. Among about 150,000 clones, under 95% were seen once, and the ten largest hold 2.5% to 3.5%. The sequenced sample was peripheral blood, obtained 28 days after the second AZD1222 dose. The origin of the receptors is an adult who received the AZD1222 COVID-19 vaccine. CDR3s include the opening cysteine and the closing phenylalanine or tryptophan. A D gene is named only where the DNA matches it firmly. The size of a clone is reported for some rows only, either as once, few or many, or as a class for expanded clones.

v_gene	abundance	d_gene	j_gene	CDR3nt	CDR3aa
TRBV19	NA	TRBD1	TRBJ2-7	TGTGCCAGTAGTATTAACAGGGGCCCCTACGAGCAGTACTTC	CASSINRGPYEQYF
TRBV18	NA	NA	TRBJ1-3	TGTGCCAGCTCTTCCGGGACTGCTGGAAACACCATATATTTT	CASSSGTAGNTIYF
TRBV24-1	NA	NA	TRBJ1-2	TGTGCCACCAGTGATGAGGCGGATGGCTACACCTTC	CATSDEADGYTF
TRBV7-9	NA	TRBD1	TRBJ2-1	TGTGCCAGCAGCCTTTTGCCAGGGGGCTACAATGAGCAGTTCTTC	CASSLLPGGYNEQFF
TRBV5-6	NA	TRBD1	TRBJ1-2	TGTGCCAGCAGCTGGACAGGTTCAGACTATGGCTACACCTTC	CASSWTGSDYGYTF
TRBV28	NA	TRBD2	TRBJ2-7	TGTGCCAGCACCCGTAGCGGGTCGGGGAGGGCCTCCTACGAGCAGTACTTC	CASTRSGSGRASYEQYF
TRBV28	NA	NA	TRBJ2-1	TGTGCCAGCAACACAAATCCTGGGACACTCTCCTACAATGAGCAGTTCTTC	CASNTNPGTLSYNEQFF
TRBV11-3	NA	TRBD1	TRBJ1-4	TGTGCCAGCAGCTTGGGGACAGGGGCCAATGGAAAACTGTTTTTT	CASSLGTGANGKLFF
TRBV30	few	TRBD2	TRBJ2-1	TGTGCCTGGACAAGGACTAGCAGCTACAATGAGCAGTTCTTC	CAWTRTSSYNEQFF
TRBV6-5	NA	TRBD1	TRBJ2-7	TGTGCCAGCAGTTACTCGGTACAGGGGTGGTACGAGCAGTACTTC	CASSYSVQGWYEQYF
TRBV24-1	NA	NA	TRBJ2-3	TGTGCCACCAGTGATTTAGGGAGCGGACTTACGCAGTATTTT	CATSDLGSGLTQYF
TRBV4-2	NA	NA	TRBJ2-7	TGTGCCAGCAGCCAAGACGAAAGGGCAGGGAAGAACTACGAGCAGTACTTC	CASSQDERAGKNYEQYF
TRBV9	NA	TRBD1	TRBJ1-4	TGTGCCAGCAGCTCAGAGACAGGGGGCGCAACTAATGAAAAACTGTTTTTT	CASSSETGGATNEKLFF
TRBV28	NA	NA	TRBJ2-3	TGTGCCAGCACACCGGGCCCAGGGGCAGATACGCAGTATTTT	CASTPGPGADTQYF
TRBV30	few	NA	TRBJ1-3	TGTGCCTGGAGAAAAACAGGAATCTCTGGAAACACCATATATTTT	CAWRKTGISGNTIYF
TRBV27	NA	TRBD1	TRBJ1-3	TGTGCCAGCAGTTCTTACCGCACGGGACAGTCCGGAAACACCATATATTTT	CASSSYRTGQSGNTIYF
TRBV4-1	medium-sized	NA	TRBJ2-1	TGCGCCAGCAGCCAAAGCGAGAGCTCCTACAATGAGCAGTTCTTC	CASSQSESSYNEQFF
TRBV6-2/TRBV6-3	NA	NA	TRBJ2-5	TGTGCCAGCAGTTACCCCGTAGGAGGAGGGGAGACCCAGTACTTC	CASSYPVGGGETQYF
TRBV20-1	NA	NA	TRBJ2-7	TGCAGTGCTCAACTACTCATGCAGTACTTC	CSAQLLMQYF
TRBV7-2	NA	NA	TRBJ1-1	TGTGCCAGCAGCAGAAAGGGGAACACTGAAGCTTTCTTT	CASSRKGNTEAFF
TRBV24-1	NA	TRBD1	TRBJ1-2	TGTGCCACCAGTGGGCGGACAGGGGTGGACTATGGCTACACCTTC	CATSGRTGVDYGYTF
TRBV10-2	NA	TRBD2	TRBJ2-7	TGCGCCAGCAGTGAGTTTGCGGGAGCCCCCTACGAGCAGTACTTC	CASSEFAGAPYEQYF
TRBV10-2	NA	TRBD1	TRBJ2-7	TGCGCCAGTTTGAAGGACAGGCACCCCTACGAGCAGTACTTC	CASLKDRHPYEQYF
TRBV27	NA	NA	TRBJ2-7	TGTGCCAGCAGTTTTTCAGGGCGAACGTACGAGCAGTACTTC	CASSFSGRTYEQYF
TRBV30	NA	NA	TRBJ1-3	TGTGCCTGGAGCTTCGGCGGGTCTGGAAACACCATATATTTT	CAWSFGGSGNTIYF
TRBV27	NA	TRBD1	TRBJ1-2	TGTGCCAGCAGTACATACGGGACAGGGATCCTATATGGCTACACCTTC	CASSTYGTGILYGYTF
TRBV2	few	NA	TRBJ1-1	TGTGCCAGCTCAACGAACATGAACACTGAAGCTTTCTTT	CASSTNMNTEAFF
TRBV7-9	NA	TRBD2	TRBJ2-1	TGTGCCAGCAGCTTAGTGGGACTAGCGCGTAGCAATGAGCAGTTCTTC	CASSLVGLARSNEQFF
TRBV5-1	NA	NA	TRBJ2-1	TGCGCCAGCAGCTTTTACGGGAGTGGGCGCGACAATGAGCAGTTCTTC	CASSFYGSGRDNEQFF
TRBV10-1	NA	TRBD1	TRBJ2-5	TGCGCCAGCAGGCGAAACGGGACAGTGGAAATGGGGACCCAGTACTTC	CASRRNGTVEMGTQYF
TRBV19	once	TRBD2	TRBJ2-7	TGTGCCAGTAGCTTGAGACTAGCGGGAGGGTTTGGAGAGCAGTACTTC	CASSLRLAGGFGEQYF
TRBV27	NA	TRBD1	TRBJ1-5	TGTGCCAGCAGCGAGCTACAGGGGAGATATAGCAATCAGCCCCAGCATTTT	CASSELQGRYSNQPQHF
TRBV28	NA	TRBD1	TRBJ2-7	TGTGCCAGCAGCAGTACTGGACAGGGGCGAAGCTCCTACGAGCAGTACTTC	CASSSTGQGRSSYEQYF
TRBV14	once	TRBD1	TRBJ2-2	TGTGCCAGCAGCCAGACGACAGGGGAATCGCAGAACACCGGGGAGCTGTTTTTT	CASSQTTGESQNTGELFF
TRBV5-6	once	NA	TRBJ2-3	TGTGCCAGCAGCGAACAGGGAAATACGCAGTATTTT	CASSEQGNTQYF
TRBV24-1	NA	NA	TRBJ2-2	TGTGCCACCAGTGATTCCGGACGGAAGGCAACCGGGGAGCTGTTTTTT	CATSDSGRKATGELFF
TRBV9	NA	NA	TRBJ1-1	TGTGCCAGCAGCGTAGCAGGATACACTGAAGCTTTCTTT	CASSVAGYTEAFF
TRBV11-3	NA	NA	TRBJ1-6	TGTGCCAGCAGCTTAGGGGCAGAAGTCTCCTATAATTCACCCCTCCACTTT	CASSLGAEVSYNSPLHF
TRBV6-1	NA	NA	TRBJ2-7	TGTGCCAGCAGTGAAGCGGTTAGGGACGTGGCTTCCTACGAGCAGTACTTC	CASSEAVRDVASYEQYF
TRBV10-1	NA	NA	TRBJ1-1	TGCGCCAGCAGTGACGCAGGGTTTGGGAACACTGAAGCTTTCTTT	CASSDAGFGNTEAFF
TRBV27	NA	NA	TRBJ1-6	TGTGCCAGCATGAAGCGCGGCTATTCACCCCTCCACTTT	CASMKRGYSPLHF
TRBV12-3/TRBV12-4	NA	NA	TRBJ2-7	TGTGCCAGCAGTTTAGTCCTATCTTACGAGCAGTACTTC	CASSLVLSYEQYF